Sequencing of this T cell receptor (beta chain) was carried out in a study of PD-1 and CTLA-4 blockade in melanoma. This CDR3 has 15 residues. Deletions cut 6 bases from V and 0 bases from J, with 15 bases between. Germline V gene lookup returns CDR1 ENHRY and CDR2 SYGVKD. Sequencing was performed with immunoSEQ multiplex PCR; in TCRdb, only in-frame clones are kept and a portion is missing. The top ten hold almost 8% of the sample, which has tens of thousands of clones, approximately 88% seen once. This chain connects TRBV10-3 to TRBJ2-7; tentatively, D is TRBD1 (5 bases). This TCR came from a human donor with melanoma. The sample was CD8+ T cells from peripheral blood, taken before anti-PD-1 treatment. DNA for the CDR3: TGTGCCATCAGCCCGGACACATTAAGCTCCTACGAGCAGTACTTC. It is translated as CAISPDTLSSYEQYF.